A selection of T cell receptor beta chains follows, all from one sample in a study of CD8 T cells in Susac syndrome. Each CDR3 protein gets one entry after TCRdb re-called the immunoSEQ multiplex PCR reads with MiXCR. The table has about 300,000 distinct CDR3 sequences, 70% to 90% seen once. Source material: CD8+ T cells from PBMCs. These receptors were collected from a human donor with multiple sclerosis. The CDR3 runs from the conserved cysteine through the conserved F or W. The order of the fields is J gene, clone size, V gene, D gene, CDR3 DNA, CDR3 protein. The D gene is left open where the match is weak. A clone size is listed for some rows: how often the clone was seen (once, few, many), or a class if it is expanded.

TRBJ2-2	.	TRBV7-8	TRBD2	TGTGCCGCCGGGGGGGCCGGGGAGCTGTTTTTT	CAAGGAGELFF
TRBJ2-7	once	TRBV29-1	.	TGCAGCGTTGAAGTTTGGGGGGAGCAGTACTTC	CSVEVWGEQYF
TRBJ2-7	once	TRBV28	.	TGTGCCAGCAGTCCGTGGGTCCGGCCCTACGAGCAGTACTTC	CASSPWVRPYEQYF
TRBJ2-3	.	TRBV6-2/TRBV6-3	.	TGTGCCAGCAGTTATCTCCCGAGGGGAGATACGCAGTATTTT	CASSYLPRGDTQYF
TRBJ1-4	.	TRBV5-1	.	TGCGCCACTCCGATATTCGGGGGGGATGAAAAACTGTTTTTT	CATPIFGGDEKLFF
TRBJ2-7	.	TRBV20-1	.	TGCAGTGCTAGGGGCAGGGGAATGGGCGAGCAGTACTTC	CSARGRGMGEQYF
TRBJ2-1	once	TRBV4-3	TRBD1	TGCGCCAGCAGCCACCCAGGGGGCACCGACTCAGGTGAGCAGTTCTTC	CASSHPGGTDSGEQFF
TRBJ1-1	.	TRBV12-3/TRBV12-4	.	TGTGCCAGCAGTCCTATCTCCCTGGGGGGGGCCGACGCTTTCTTT	CASSPISLGGADAFF
TRBJ2-7	.	TRBV7-9	.	TGTGCCAGCAGCTCTGGGGACAAGACCTACGAGCAGTACTTC	CASSSGDKTYEQYF
TRBJ2-7	few	TRBV7-9	.	TGTGCCAGCAGTCCCCCCGGCTCATACGAGCAGTACTTC	CASSPPGSYEQYF
TRBJ2-5	.	TRBV3-1	TRBD1	TGTGCCAGCAGCCAAGTCGGGACAGGGTTAGAGACCCAGTACTTC	CASSQVGTGLETQYF
TRBJ2-7	.	TRBV9	TRBD1	TGTGCCAGCAGCGTAGTCGGACAGGGGTTTGACGAGCAGTACTTC	CASSVVGQGFDEQYF
TRBJ2-7	.	TRBV7-9	.	TGTGCCAGCAGCTTAAGCGTGGACCCCTACGAGCAGTACTTC	CASSLSVDPYEQYF
TRBJ1-1	.	TRBV5-5	.	TGTGCCAGCAGCTTGAGGTATCCAGACACTGAAGCTTTCTTT	CASSLRYPDTEAFF
TRBJ2-6	.	TRBV12-3/TRBV12-4	.	TGTGCCAGCAGTTGGGACGGAGTCTCTGGGGCCAACGTCCTGACTTTC	CASSWDGVSGANVLTF
TRBJ2-2	.	TRBV30	.	TGTGCCTGGAGTGTCCGCCTCACCGGGGAGCTGTTTTTT	CAWSVRLTGELFF
TRBJ1-1	.	TRBV7-9	TRBD1	TGTGCCAGCAGCTTAGAACGACAGGGCAGCACTGAAGCTTTCTTT	CASSLERQGSTEAFF
TRBJ1-4	.	TRBV12-3/TRBV12-4	TRBD1	TGTGCCAGCAGTCCTCAGGGGGAAGTTTGGGAAAAACTGTTTTTT	CASSPQGEVWEKLFF
TRBJ1-2	.	TRBV30	TRBD1	TGTGCCTTTGGGACAGCCTATGGCTACACCTTC	CAFGTAYGYTF
TRBJ2-1	.	TRBV4-3	TRBD2	TGCGCCAGCAGCCACGGACTAGCAGGCAATGAGCAGTTCTTC	CASSHGLAGNEQFF
TRBJ2-1	.	TRBV7-2	TRBD2	TGTGCCAGCAGTCCGCCGGGACTAGCAGCCCATGAGCAGTTCTTC	CASSPPGLAAHEQFF
TRBJ1-1	.	TRBV29-1	.	TGCAGCGTTGGCCCGGGGGAGGGGAGGACTGAAGCTTTCTTT	CSVGPGEGRTEAFF